The 30 T cell receptor beta chains listed next were all sequenced from one sample in a study of T cell clonality in common variable immunodeficiency. The method was immunoSEQ multiplex PCR; TCRdb's version includes in-frame clones alone and lacks a portion of them. The table lists some 52,000 clones, with no singletons. Sequenced: peripheral blood mononuclear cells. The receptors stem from a person aged 18 to 75 in good health.

Many counts were recorded for this clone. From the germline J gene comes the end of the CDR3, since the read stops 3 residues before it. This chain links TRBV30 with TRBJ1-1; D may be TRBD1 (5 bases). Germline-derived CDR1 and CDR2 are GTSNPN and SVGIG (reference sequence). CDR3 size: 13 residues. Between the trimmed V and J ends, which lost 6 bases and 0 bases, there was a span of 11 bases. The sequenced CDR3 bases are TGTGCCTGCCCAGGGTCTCTGAACACTGAA. Residues: CACPGSLNTE. The full CDR3 is CACPGSLNTEAFF.

Many counts were recorded for this clone. The read terminates 3 residues ahead of where the CDR3 ends, so the germline J gene completes it. The chain carries TRBV30 and TRBJ1-4; weak D call: TRBD1 (5 bases). The V end lost 2 bases, the J end lost 8 bases, and 15 bases lay between the germline ends. Germline assignment: CDR1 GTSNPN and CDR2 SVGIG (reference sequence). This CDR3 region has 14 residues. The DNA read from the CDR3 is TGTGCCTGGAGTAGAGATCGCCGGGGGGAAAAA. Residues: CAWSRDRRGEK. In full, the CDR3 reads CAWSRDRRGEKLFF.

Many counts were recorded for this clone. The CDR3 extends 3 residues past the end of the read, so its final part is completed from the germline J gene. The chain uses TRBV20-1 and TRBJ2-5; D possibly corresponds to TRBD1 (5 bases). Germline CDR1 is DFQATT and CDR2 is SNEGSKA (reference sequence). The germline V and J ends were trimmed by 5 bases and 1 base, with 11 bases remaining between them. This CDR3 comprises 13 residues. CDR3 bases read: TGCAGTGCTCCCGTGACAGCCCAAGAGACC. It is translated as CSAPVTAQET. The entire CDR3 reads CSAPVTAQETQYF.

This clone was observed many times. The read terminates 3 residues before the CDR3 end, so the remaining end is supplied by the germline J gene. This chain links TRBV30 with TRBJ1-6; 9 bases align to TRBD1. Germline V gene lookup returns CDR1 GTSNPN and CDR2 SVGIG (reference sequence). V lost 3 bases, J lost 5 bases, and 5 bases stayed unmatched. The CDR3 runs to 15 residues. Incomplete CDR3 DNA: TGTGCCTGGAGGGGGACAGGGATAGATAATTCACCC. This sequence encodes CAWRGTGIDNSP. The full-length CDR3 reads as CAWRGTGIDNSPLHF.

This clone was seen repeatedly, ten times or more. The observed sequence ends 3 residues before the CDR3 terminus, with the missing tail filled in from the germline J gene. The genes are TRBV20-1 and TRBJ2-1, with 10 bases matching TRBD2. Germline assignment: CDR1 DFQATT and CDR2 SNEGSKA (reference sequence). The CDR3 spans 15 residues. V was clipped by 5 bases and J by 2 bases; unmatched bases: 6. The covered CDR3 bases are TGCAGTGCTTATAATAGCGGGAGGACCTACAATGAG. As protein: CSAYNSGRTYNE. The full CDR3 is CSAYNSGRTYNEQFF.

This clone has a count of ten or more. The observed sequence ends 3 residues before the CDR3 terminus, with the missing tail filled in from the germline J gene. This rearrangement joins TRBV5-1 to TRBJ1-1; a weak D match, TRBD1 (5 bases). CDR1 and CDR2 (germline): SGHRS, YFSETQ. V was pared by 2 bases and J by 1 base, with 6 bases between. The CDR3 totals 13 residues. CDR3 loop: CASSFTGNTEAFF. CDR3 bases read: TGCGCCAGCAGCTTCACAGGGAACACTGAA.

This clone was seen ten or more times. From the germline J gene comes the end of the CDR3, since the read stops 3 residues before it. The V and J genes are TRBV7-2 and TRBJ2-5; TRBD2 matches 7 bases. CDR1 is SGHTA, CDR2 FQGNSA, per germline. The ends lost 5 bases at V and 2 bases at J; junction bases unmatched: 5. The CDR3 totals 14 residues. The CDR3 reads CASSPRGLQETQYF. CDR3 DNA, as far as it was read: TGTGCCAGCAGCCCCCGGGGACTACAAGAGACC.

This clone appeared a few times. The missing CDR3 end, 3 residues past where the read stops, is filled in from the germline J gene. The chain employs TRBV18 and TRBJ1-2, with D tentatively TRBD1 (5 bases). CDR3 size: 15 residues. Per germline, CDR1 KGHSH and CDR2 LQKENI. The CDR3 sequence: CASSPGQGKGNDYTF. The CDR3 DNA, read in part, is TGTGCCAGCTCACCGGGGCAGGGTAAGGGTAATGAC.

Details on this clone: The read falls 3 residues short of the CDR3 end, and the missing part is taken from the germline J gene. This rearrangement joins TRBV7-9 to TRBJ2-5; D may be TRBD1 (5 bases). The V gene lost 5 bases and the J gene lost 3 bases, with 13 bases spanning the gap. Germline V gene lookup returns CDR1 SEHNR and CDR2 FQNEAQ (reference sequence). The CDR3 extends over 14 amino acids. The CDR3: CASSPSPTEETQYF. Partial CDR3 DNA: TGTGCCAGCAGCCCTTCTCCGACAGAAGAGACC.

This clone was detected a few times. Coverage ceases 3 residues before the CDR3 finishes, and the germline J gene fills in the end. The chain joins TRBV18 to TRBJ2-7, with D tentatively TRBD2 (6 bases). Trimming removed 3 bases from V and 1 base from J, with 13 bases in between. Germline loops: CDR1 KGHSH, CDR2 LQKENI. This CDR3 contains 15 residues. The chain's CDR3 is CASSPIGTGSYEQYF. The DNA read from the CDR3 is TGTGCCAGCTCACCCATCGGGACTGGTTCCTACGAG.

This clone was recorded many times. The read gets to within 3 residues of the CDR3 end, and the germline J gene fills in the rest. The genes are TRBV6-1 and TRBJ2-1; TRBD1 aligns across 7 bases. With V trimmed by 0 bases and J by 6 bases, 2 bases remained unmatched. The CDR3 sequence is 14 residues long. The V gene's germline CDR1 is MNHNS and CDR2 SASEGT. CDR3 region: CASSEASGGNEQFF. CDR3 DNA, as far as it was read: TGTGCCAGCAGTGAAGCATCAGGGGGCAATGAG.

This clone was seen at least ten times. Read sequence stops 3 residues before the CDR3 end, and the germline J gene provides the missing end. The rearrangement uses TRBV6-2 or TRBV6-3 and TRBJ2-5, with 12 bases identical to TRBD2. Germline V gene sequence: CDR1 MNHEY, CDR2 SVGEGT. Unmatched junction bases numbered 6, after V lost 7 bases and J lost 0 bases. The CDR3 has 16 residues. The sequenced CDR3 bases are TGTGCCAGCAACCAAAGGACTAGCGGGAACCAAGAGACC. As protein: CASNQRTSGNQET. The CDR3 in full is CASNQRTSGNQETQYF.

This clone was found a few times. Read coverage stops 3 residues before the CDR3 terminus; the germline J gene supplies the remainder. V gene TRBV7-3 combines with J gene TRBJ1-2; D remains ambiguous. Trimming shortened V by 5 bases and J by 0 bases, and 7 bases separated the two germline ends. The CDR3 totals 13 residues. CDR1 is SGHTA and CDR2 is FQGTGA in the germline V gene. The CDR3 loop is CASSQTPNYGYTF. The CDR3 DNA, read in part, is TGTGCCAGCAGCCAAACACCTAACTATGGC.

This clone showed up just a few times. The sequence runs out 3 residues before the end of the CDR3; the remainder is reconstructed from the germline J gene. The rearrangement uses TRBV2 and TRBJ2-2, with TRBD2 matching over 14 bases. Germline values: CDR1 SNHLY, CDR2 FYNNEI. V was pared by 5 bases and J by 7 bases, with 3 bases of the junction left unmatched. This CDR3 region has 15 residues. CDR3 region: CASSYGTSGSGELFF. The DNA read from the CDR3 is TGTGCCAGCAGTTATGGGACTAGCGGGAGCGGGGAG.

This clone has a count of ten or more. The read gets to within 3 residues of the CDR3 end, and the germline J gene fills in the rest. The chain links TRBV4-2 to TRBJ2-2; TRBD2 matches 9 bases. Germline trimming cut 8 bases from V and 1 base from J; bases unmatched to any gene: 8. Looked up from germline, CDR1 is LGHNA and CDR2 is YNFKEQ. The CDR3 sequence is 16 residues long. The CDR3 loop is CASGGSGRRNTGELFF. CDR3 bases read: TGTGCCAGCGGGGGTAGCGGGAGACGGAACACCGGGGAG.

This clone was seen at least ten times. From the germline J gene comes the end of the CDR3, since the read stops 3 residues before it. J is TRBJ1-2 and V is TRBV5-1; D unclear. The germline V gene encodes CDR1 SGHRS and CDR2 YFSETQ. V lost 2 bases to trimming and J lost 4 bases, with 9 bases between them. CDR3 length: 13 amino acids. The CDR3 sequence: CASSLNTGYGYTF. The part of the CDR3 DNA that was read is TGCGCCAGCAGCTTAAATACCGGCTATGGC.

This clone was detected a few times. The sequenced CDR3 bases are TGCAGTGCTAGAGATCTGCTAGCGGGGGCCTACGAG. Its protein product is CSARDLLAGAYE. The complete CDR3 reads CSARDLLAGAYEQYF. V usage is TRBV20-1 and J usage is TRBJ2-7; 10 bases align to TRBD2. Sequencing ends 3 residues short of the CDR3 end; the germline J gene provides the rest. The ends lost 0 bases at V and 2 bases at J; junction bases unmatched: 4. The length of the CDR3 is 15 residues. Germline-derived CDR1 and CDR2 are DFQATT and SNEGSKA (reference sequence).

This clone was seen many times. The CDR3 is cut off 3 residues early in the read; its end comes from the germline J gene. The chain recombines TRBV5-1 with TRBJ2-2, with D uncertain. The CDR3 is made up of 14 amino acids. The V gene's germline CDR1 is SGHRS and CDR2 YFSETQ. Trimming pared 4 bases from V and 1 base from J, leaving 8 bases between. CDR3 in amino acids: CASSTTGNTGELFF. Partial CDR3 DNA: TGCGCCAGCAGCACAACGGGGAACACCGGGGAG.

The sample holds many counts of this clone. CDR3 protein: CASSLSGTTDYNEQFF. The sequenced part of the CDR3 DNA is TGCGCCAGCAGCTTGTCTGGGACTACGGACTACAATGAG. The chain couples TRBV5-1 to TRBJ2-1; 7 bases match TRBD2. The read halts 3 residues ahead of the CDR3 end, with the missing end drawn from the germline J gene. V was pared by 1 base and J by 3 bases, with 7 bases of the junction left unmatched. CDR1 is SGHRS and CDR2 is YFSETQ in the germline V gene. This CDR3 comprises 16 residues.

Comments on this clone: Mismatch with germline at one junction end may stem from a read error. Coverage ceases 3 residues before the CDR3 finishes, and the germline J gene fills in the end. Other nucleotide sequences from this sample produce the same CDR3. The chain is built from TRBV7-2 and TRBJ1-2; a weak D match, TRBD1 (5 bases). This CDR3 contains 14 residues. Looked up from germline, CDR1 is SGHTA and CDR2 is FQGNSA. CDR3 amino acids: CASSPGWTVYGYTF. The CDR3 bases that were read are TGTGCCAGCAGCCCAGGGTGGACGGTCTATGGT.

For this clone: The read ends 3 residues before the CDR3 terminus; that terminus is restored from the germline J gene. V is TRBV30 and J is TRBJ1-1; unclear D gene. Germline CDR1 is GTSNPN and CDR2 is SVGIG (reference sequence). The V gene lost 0 bases and the J gene lost 3 bases, with 8 bases spanning the gap. This CDR3 region has 13 residues. CDR3 in amino acids: CAWSVSGYTEAFF. The covered CDR3 bases are TGTGCCTGGAGTGTTTCAGGATACACTGAA.

Many counts were recorded for this clone. The read stops 3 residues short of the end of the CDR3; the missing end is completed from the germline J gene. The chain couples TRBV20-1 to TRBJ1-4; TRBD1 might be the D (6 bases). Deletions cut 6 bases from V and 0 bases from J, with 14 bases between. CDR1 DFQATT and CDR2 SNEGSKA come from the germline V gene (reference sequence). The CDR3 has 15 amino acids. The CDR3 protein is CSAAGTPATNEKLFF. CDR3 bases read: TGCAGTGCGGCCGGGACACCAGCAACTAATGAAAAA.

This clone has ten or more counts. With the read ending 3 residues before the CDR3 end, the germline J gene is used to fill in that end. V usage is TRBV20-1 and J usage is TRBJ2-3; 12 positions match TRBD2. The CDR3 is 17 residues long. Trimming at V came to 4 bases and at J to 0 bases, leaving 8 bases not matched to a gene. Germline lookup yields CDR1 DFQATT and CDR2 SNEGSKA (reference sequence). The CDR3 loop is CSATPGTSGPSTDTQYF. The CDR3 DNA, read in part, is TGCAGTGCTACCCCCGGGACTAGCGGGCCAAGCACAGATACG.

This clone was picked up many times. The CDR3 end falls 3 residues outside the read, so it is completed with the germline J gene. The chain couples TRBV5-1 to TRBJ2-5; 12 bases map to TRBD2. This CDR3 is 20 amino acids long. V lost 0 bases to trimming and J lost 2 bases; unmatched junction nucleotides: 14. Germline V gene data show CDR1 as SGHRS and CDR2 as YFSETQ. The CDR3 loop is CASSLVSSGRALGSQETQYF. The DNA read from the CDR3 is TGCGCCAGCAGCTTGGTTTCTAGCGGGAGGGCCTTAGGTTCGCAAGAGACC.

Notes on this clone: Sequencing ends 3 residues short of the CDR3 end; the germline J gene provides the rest. The genes are TRBV10-3 and TRBJ2-7, with TRBD2 identical over 8 bases. The CDR3 has 12 residues. Germline CDR1 and CDR2: ENHRY and SYGVKD. V lost 4 bases and J lost 5; bases outside the gene matches: 1. The chain's CDR3 is CAISATSDEQYF. The sequenced CDR3 bases are TGTGCCATCAGTGCGACTAGCGACGAG.

Notes on this clone: The read halts 3 residues ahead of the CDR3 end, with the missing end drawn from the germline J gene. The chain employs TRBV7-9 and TRBJ1-5, with a possible D match to TRBD1 (6 bases). In germline, CDR1 is SEHNR, CDR2 FQNEAQ (reference sequence). This CDR3 is built from 14 residues. V gave up 1 base and J gave up 7 bases, with 11 bases separating them. This CDR3 is CASSLGTGRQPQHF. The DNA read from the CDR3 is TGTGCCAGCAGCTTAGGAACAGGGCGGCAGCCC.

This clone was recorded many times. The CDR3 is cut off 3 residues early in the read; its end comes from the germline J gene. The chain carries TRBV7-2 and TRBJ1-1, with 7 bases aligning to TRBD1. This CDR3 is 14 amino acids long. V dropped 3 bases and J dropped 7; count of bases not matched to a gene: 8. From germline, CDR1 is SGHTA and CDR2 FQGNSA. The part of the CDR3 DNA that was read is TGTGCCAGCAGCTTTACCCCGACAGGGAATGAA. Translation: CASSFTPTGNE. The entire CDR3 is CASSFTPTGNEAFF.

This clone was seen repeatedly, ten times or more. The read gets to within 3 residues of the CDR3 end, and the germline J gene fills in the rest. The V gene is TRBV20-1, the J gene TRBJ1-1; TRBD1 might be the D (6 bases). The V end lost 7 bases, the J end lost 1 base, and 16 bases lay between the germline ends. Germline V gene lookup returns CDR1 DFQATT and CDR2 SNEGSKA (reference sequence). The length of the CDR3 is 14 residues. The CDR3 sequence is CSVPRAGANTEAFF. The CDR3 DNA, read in part, is TGCAGTGTCCCAAGGGCAGGGGCGAACACTGAA.

This clone was observed many times. The read terminates 3 residues ahead of where the CDR3 ends, so the germline J gene completes it. The chain is built from TRBV20-1 and TRBJ2-7; no clear D gene. The germline V gene encodes CDR1 DFQATT and CDR2 SNEGSKA (reference sequence). Trimming shortened V by 4 bases and J by 1 base, and 8 bases separated the two germline ends. There are 12 residues in the CDR3. The DNA read from the CDR3 is TGCAGTGCTACTGACAATTCCTACGAG. This encodes CSATDNSYE. From start to end, the CDR3 is CSATDNSYEQYF.

This clone was counted many times. The read ends 3 residues before the CDR3 terminus; that terminus is restored from the germline J gene. J is TRBJ2-3 and V is TRBV20-1; the match to TRBD1 covers 10 bases. The CDR3 loop spans 15 amino acids. Germline assignment: CDR1 DFQATT and CDR2 SNEGSKA (reference sequence). The covered CDR3 bases are TGCAGTGCTTCGGGGGGGACAGGGGTTTTATGGTCG. Protein: CSASGGTGVLWS. The whole CDR3 protein is CSASGGTGVLWSQYF.